This entry lists 24 T cell receptor beta chains sequenced from one sample in a study of cytomegalovirus exposure and HLA in healthy donors. With 60 Vbeta and 13 Jbeta primers, the PCR was carried out. The data were produced by immunoSEQ multiplex PCR, yet TCRdb's version contains in-frame clones alone and is incomplete. This table holds around 95,000 clones, 82% found once. Sample: PBMCs. These receptors all stem from a man aged 25-45 years in good health and CMV-seropositive.

The chain uses TRBV19 and TRBJ2-1; the D gene is possibly TRBD2 (6 bases). This CDR3 has 16 amino acids. Germline CDR1 is LNHDA and CDR2 is SQIVND (reference sequence). V was cut by 6 bases and J by 11 bases, with 26 bases left in between. In DNA form, the CDR3 reads TGTGCCAGTAGCTGGCCGCTGGAGGGTCCCCCTAGGCAGCAGTTCTTC. It yields the protein CASSWPLEGPPRQQFF.

The rearrangement links TRBV11-2 to TRBJ2-1; 12 bases are shared with TRBD2. J was trimmed by 2 bases and V by 1 base; bases with no gene match: 6. Germline-derived CDR1 and CDR2 are SGHAT and FQNNGV. This CDR3 contains 18 residues. As DNA, the CDR3 is TGTGCCAGCAGCTTAGGACTAGCGGGAGAGGTAACCTACAATGAGCAGTTCTTC. It codes for CASSLGLAGEVTYNEQFF. Supplemented by reference TRBV11-2 and TRBJ2-1, the full variable domain reads EAGVAQSPRYKIIEKRQSVAFWCNPISGHATLYWYQQILGQGPKLLIQFQNNGVVDDSQLPKDRFSAERLKGVDSTLKIQPAKLEDSAVYLCASSLGLAGEVTYNEQFFGPGTRLTVL.

The chain links TRBV11-2 to TRBJ2-1; 7 bases map to TRBD2. CDR1 is SGHAT and CDR2 is FQNNGV in the germline V gene. With 1 base clipped from V and 4 bases from J, the junction kept 16 bases outside the gene matches. The CDR3 runs to 19 residues. Here the CDR3 reads CASSLAPVGGPNFYNEQFF. The CDR3 DNA follows: TGTGCCAGCAGCTTAGCACCGGTGGGAGGGCCTAATTTTTACAATGAGCAGTTCTTC.

The chain is built from TRBV27 and TRBJ2-7; 11 nucleotides match TRBD2. The CDR3 length is 16 residues. In germline, CDR1 is MNHEY, CDR2 SMNVEV (reference sequence). The V gene end was trimmed by 7 bases and the J gene end by 4 bases; junction bases not matched to a gene: 12. The CDR3 nucleotides read TGTGCCAGCACCGACCTCTCTAGCGGGAGGTCTTACGAGCAGTACTTC. This encodes CASTDLSSGRSYEQYF.

V usage is TRBV7-6 and J usage is TRBJ2-1; 8 bases agree with TRBD2. Germline CDR1 SGHVS, CDR2 FNYEAQ. The CDR3 sequence is 18 residues long. V was pared by 5 bases and J by 3 bases, with 15 bases of the junction left unmatched. The CDR3 bases are TGTGCCAGCAGCCAGGGAAGTATAGCGGGACTCGGCTACAATGAGCAGTTCTTC. Its translation is CASSQGSIAGLGYNEQFF.

V and J are TRBV7-9 and TRBJ1-5; TRBD1 is a possible D gene (5 bases). The CDR3 has 13 residues. V shed 5 bases and J shed 7 bases, with 12 bases lying between them. Germline loops: CDR1 SEHNR, CDR2 FQNEAQ (reference sequence). This CDR3 reads CASSPDGAQPQHF. The CDR3 DNA is TGTGCCAGCAGCCCAGATGGGGCCCAGCCCCAGCATTTT.

The CDR3 sequence is CASSQGRVNEQFF. CDR3 nucleotides: TGTGCCAGCAGCCAAGGCAGGGTCAATGAGCAGTTCTTC. V and J are TRBV14 and TRBJ2-1; maybe TRBD1 (5 bases). V lost 1 base, J lost 6 bases, and 7 bases lay in between. The CDR3 is 13 amino acids. Per germline, CDR1 SGHDN and CDR2 FVKESK.

The genes are TRBV30 and TRBJ2-1; tentative D call: TRBD2 (5 bases). The CDR3 runs to 16 residues. Germline-derived CDR1 and CDR2 are GTSNPN and SVGIG (reference sequence). Trimming took 7 bases from V and 4 from J, leaving 23 bases between them. CDR3 residues: CASKTLDFRTYNEQFF. In DNA form, the CDR3 reads TGTGCCTCAAAAACCCTGGACTTTAGAACGTACAATGAGCAGTTCTTC.

V and J are TRBV19 and TRBJ2-1; 12 nucleotides align to TRBD2. The germline V gene encodes CDR1 LNHDA and CDR2 SQIVND (reference sequence). The V and J ends lost 3 bases and 8 bases, in that order; junction bases with no gene match: 5. CDR3 length equals 15 residues. The CDR3 nucleotides read TGTGCCAGTAGTATGACTAGCGGGAGTATGGATGAGCAGTTCTTC. Amino acid sequence: CASSMTSGSMDEQFF.

A word on this clone: One end of the junction fails to match germline, which may point to a read error. The chain combines TRBV7-9 with TRBJ1-2, with D perhaps TRBD1 (5 bases). This CDR3 has 13 amino acids. Germline CDR1 is SEHNR and CDR2 is FQNEAQ (reference sequence). The CDR3 region has the DNA TGTGCCAGCAGCTTGGGCAGGGACTATGGGTACACCTTC. Amino acids: CASSLGRDYGYTF.

J is TRBJ1-3 and V is TRBV5-4; a possible D gene is TRBD1 (6 bases). Trimming cost V 2 bases and J 5 bases, with 8 bases left between them. Per germline, CDR1 SGHNT and CDR2 YYREEE (reference sequence). There are 13 residues in the CDR3. The CDR3 sequence: CASSLRDRNTIYF. The CDR3 DNA reads as TGTGCCAGCAGCTTACGGGACAGAAACACCATATATTTT.

The chain is built from TRBV7-2 and TRBJ1-1; D gene unclear. The V end lost 4 bases, the J end lost 6 bases, and 9 bases lay between the germline ends. In germline, CDR1 is SGHTA, CDR2 FQGNSA. There are 12 residues in the CDR3. The CDR3 sequence is CASSYGVAEAFF. Here the CDR3 DNA reads TGTGCCAGCAGCTACGGGGTCGCTGAAGCTTTCTTT.

The chain has TRBV5-1 and TRBJ1-1; D is ambiguous. This CDR3 comprises 14 residues. Germline CDR1 SGHRS, CDR2 YFSETQ. V lost 5 bases, J lost 10 bases, and 21 bases lay in between. The CDR3 here is CASRDDGGKIRAFF. In DNA form, the CDR3 reads TGCGCCAGCAGGGACGATGGCGGGAAAATCCGAGCTTTCTTT.

V and J are TRBV27 and TRBJ2-2, with D perhaps TRBD1 (6 bases). Trimming took 4 bases from V and 2 from J, leaving 11 bases between them. CDR1 MNHEY and CDR2 SMNVEV come from the germline V gene (reference sequence). The CDR3 runs to 15 residues. This CDR3 reads CASSSLQGNTGELFF. CDR3 coding DNA: TGTGCCAGCAGTTCTCTACAGGGTAACACCGGGGAGCTGTTTTTT.

The V and J genes are TRBV19 and TRBJ1-1; 7 bases match TRBD1. Germline V gives CDR1 LNHDA, CDR2 SQIVND (reference sequence). This CDR3 contains 17 residues. V lost 7 bases and J lost 1; bases outside the gene matches: 15. The CDR3 here is CASTRRGTGVGNTEAFF. Here the CDR3 DNA reads TGTGCCAGTACCCGAAGAGGAACAGGGGTAGGGAACACTGAAGCTTTCTTT.

The V and J genes are TRBV9 and TRBJ2-1; 15 bases match TRBD2. The J segment lost 4 bases and the V segment lost 4 bases, leaving 15 bases of the junction unmatched. The CDR3 consists of 20 residues. Germline lookup yields CDR1 SGDLS and CDR2 YYNGEE. The DNA for the CDR3 is TGTGCCAGCAGCCCCCAGGGCGGGGGACTAGCGGGAGGACTGTACAATGAGCAGTTCTTC. It yields the protein CASSPQGGGLAGGLYNEQFF.

The chain couples TRBV28 to TRBJ2-7; TRBD1 agrees at 8 bases. The CDR3 is 17 amino acids. With V trimmed by 2 bases and J by 2 bases, 11 bases remained unmatched. CDR1 is MDHEN, CDR2 SYDVKM, per germline. The CDR3 sequence: CASSLMERTGRTYEQYF. The CDR3 nucleotides are TGTGCCAGCAGTTTAATGGAGAGGACAGGGAGGACCTACGAGCAGTACTTC.

The V call is TRBV10-3, the J call TRBJ2-7; 9 bases fit TRBD2. After removal of 8 bases from V and 6 bases from J, the junction contained 11 bases not matched to a gene. The CDR3 spans 14 residues. The V gene's germline CDR1 is ENHRY and CDR2 SYGVKD. The CDR3 DNA follows: TGTGCCATCTCATCCGGGACTAGCTCTCCCGAGCAGTACTTC. This codes for CAISSGTSSPEQYF.

This chain joins TRBV15 and TRBJ1-5; TRBD1 might be the D (5 bases). This CDR3 contains 15 residues. The germline V and J ends were trimmed by 0 bases and 1 base, with 7 bases remaining between them. The germline V gene encodes CDR1 LNHNV and CDR2 YYDKDF (reference sequence). This CDR3 reads CATSRERQSNQPQHF. In DNA, the CDR3 is TGTGCCACCAGCAGAGAGCGACAGAGCAATCAGCCCCAGCATTTT. Full variable domain (rest looked up from reference TRBV15 and TRBJ1-5): DAMVIQNPRYQVTQFGKPVTLSCSQTLNHNVMYWYQQKSSQAPKLLFHYYDKDFNNEADTPDNFQSRRPNTSFCFLDIRSPGLGDTAMYLCATSRERQSNQPQHFGDGTRLSIL.

This clone has just a few counts. The chain joins TRBV4-3 to TRBJ2-2; 8 bases map to TRBD2. CDR1 LGHNA and CDR2 YSLEER come from the germline V gene. Trimming took 0 bases from V and 2 from J; bases not matched to a gene: 2. CDR3 length: 16 residues. CDR3 sequence (DNA): TGCGCCAGCAGCCAAGAACTAGCGGAAAACACCGGGGAGCTGTTTTTT. It is translated as CASSQELAENTGELFF.

The rearrangement joins TRBV18 to TRBJ1-3; 7 nucleotides line up with TRBD1. The CDR3 loop spans 17 amino acids. V dropped 2 bases and J dropped 4; count of bases not matched to a gene: 11. CDR1 is KGHSH and CDR2 is LQKENI in the germline V gene. The CDR3 is CASSPVGTADLGNTIYF. The CDR3 DNA reads as TGTGCCAGCTCACCAGTCGGGACAGCCGACCTCGGAAACACCATATATTTT. Together with reference TRBV18 and TRBJ1-3, the CDR3 gives the full variable domain: NAGVMQNPRHLVRRRGQEARLRCSPMKGHSHVYWYRQLPEEGLKFMVYLQKENIIDESGMPKERFSAEFPKEGPSILRIQQVVRGDSAAYFCASSPVGTADLGNTIYFGEGSWLTVV.

This chain joins TRBV10-1 and TRBJ2-1, with TRBD2 matching over 8 bases. Losses at the gene ends were 4 bases for V and 7 bases for J; bases not matched to a gene: 9. Germline V gene lookup returns CDR1 WNHNN and CDR2 SYGVQD (reference sequence). This CDR3 has 15 residues. The CDR3 nucleotides are TGCGCCAGCAGTGCAGGAGCGGGAGAAAGGAATGAGCAGTTCTTC. It codes for CASSAGAGERNEQFF.

V usage is TRBV21-1 and J usage is TRBJ1-5. TRBV21-1 is noted as a pseudogene. The CDR3 runs to 16 residues. The DNA of the CDR3 is TGTGCCAGCATCCTAGGGGGGGCATGCAGCAATCAGCCCCAGCATTTT. It specifies CASILGGACSNQPQHF.

The chain links TRBV28 to TRBJ1-5, with D maybe TRBD1 (5 bases). Germline V gene sequence: CDR1 MDHEN, CDR2 SYDVKM. V was trimmed by 3 bases and J by 3 bases, leaving 9 bases between them. The CDR3 spans 14 residues. The DNA of the CDR3 is TGTGCCAGCAGTTTGACAGCCCCCAATCAGCCCCAGCATTTT. The encoded protein is CASSLTAPNQPQHF.